One sample yielded the 25 T cell receptor beta chains listed below, sequenced in a study of cytomegalovirus exposure and HLA in healthy donors. This PCR relied on a set of 60 Vbeta primers and 13 Jbeta primers. Here immunoSEQ multiplex PCR was the method, and the copy in TCRdb shows in-frame clones only, minus some. This listing includes tens of thousands of clones. The sequencing sample was made of PBMCs. The receptor set was obtained from a female donor in good health and CMV-seropositive.

The chain carries TRBV18 and TRBJ1-6; D is unclear. V was cut by 3 bases and J by 5 bases, with 8 bases left in between. The germline CDR1 and CDR2 sequences are KGHSH and LQKENI. The length of the CDR3 is 14 residues. Here the CDR3 reads CASSPESDNSPLHF. In nucleotides, the CDR3 is TGTGCCAGCTCACCGGAAAGCGATAATTCACCCCTCCACTTT.

V is TRBV18 and J is TRBJ2-7; 7 positions match TRBD1. The CDR3 loop spans 15 amino acids. The junction had 12 bases not matched to a gene; V was cut back by 3 bases and J by 7 bases. Germline V CDR1 and CDR2: KGHSH, LQKENI. For the CDR3, the DNA is TGTGCCAGCTCACCGGGAACAGGGGTCTCTGTTGAGCAGTACTTC. Its protein product is CASSPGTGVSVEQYF. Using reference TRBV18 and TRBJ2-7 for the parts outside the CDR3, the full variable domain is NAGVMQNPRHLVRRRGQEARLRCSPMKGHSHVYWYRQLPEEGLKFMVYLQKENIIDESGMPKERFSAEFPKEGPSILRIQQVVRGDSAAYFCASSPGTGVSVEQYFGPGTRLTVT.

This chain connects TRBV27 to TRBJ2-2, with 8 bases aligning to TRBD1. The CDR3 consists of 15 residues. V lost 5 bases, J lost 7 bases, and 9 bases stayed unmatched. CDR1 MNHEY and CDR2 SMNVEV come from the germline V gene (reference sequence). CDR3 in DNA: TGTGCCAGCAGTGCTGGACAGGGAAGAGTCGGGGAGCTGTTTTTT. It specifies CASSAGQGRVGELFF.

This chain joins TRBV7-8 and TRBJ2-7, with 10 bases matching TRBD1. CDR1 is SGHVS and CDR2 is FQNEAQ in the germline V gene. The CDR3 is made up of 15 amino acids. With 5 bases clipped from V and 1 base from J, the junction kept 5 bases outside the gene matches. For the CDR3, the DNA is TGTGCCAGCAGCGAAAGGGACAGGGGTTCCTACGAGCAGTACTTC. This translates into CASSERDRGSYEQYF. Based on the CDR3 plus reference TRBV7-8 and TRBJ2-7, the full variable domain is GAGVSQSPRYKVAKRGQDVALRCDPISGHVSLFWYQQALGQGPEFLTYFQNEAQLDKSGLPSDRFFAERPEGSVSTLKIQRTQQEDSAVYLCASSERDRGSYEQYFGPGTRLTVT.

The CDR3 bases are TGCGCCAGCAGCCAAGGTCCCAGGGGCGTGGAGACCCAGTACTTC. Its translation is CASSQGPRGVETQYF. The V gene is TRBV4-1, the J gene TRBJ2-5, with D perhaps matching TRBD1 (6 bases). Deletions cut 1 base from V and 5 bases from J, with 14 bases between. Germline V gene sequence: CDR1 MGHRA, CDR2 YSYEKL. The CDR3 covers 15 residues.

J is TRBJ2-1 and V is TRBV2, with 12 bases that match TRBD2. This CDR3 contains 18 residues. The V segment lost 4 bases and the J segment 1 base; nucleotides outside the gene matches: 8. Germline lookup yields CDR1 SNHLY and CDR2 FYNNEI. The CDR3 DNA follows: TGTGCCAGCAGTGGAGCGACTAGCGGGAGAACGTCCTACAATGAGCAGTTCTTC. Its translation is CASSGATSGRTSYNEQFF.

V usage is TRBV7-9 and J usage is TRBJ2-1; D unresolved. The CDR3 runs 17 residues. CDR1 is SEHNR and CDR2 is FQNEAQ in the germline V gene (reference sequence). Trimming cost V 1 base and J 0 bases, with 13 bases left between them. The CDR3 DNA is TGTGCCAGCAGCTTAGGCACAGCCTCAAGCTCCTACAATGAGCAGTTCTTC. It codes for CASSLGTASSSYNEQFF.

The chain carries TRBV20-1 and TRBJ2-7; D not resolved. Trimming left V 2 bases short and J 6 bases short, with 8 bases between. This CDR3 comprises 11 residues. CDR1 and CDR2 from the germline V gene are DFQATT and SNEGSKA (reference sequence). As DNA, the CDR3 is TGCAGTGCTAGATCGGTAACCGAGCAGTACTTC. Translated: CSARSVTEQYF.

The chain couples TRBV5-5 to TRBJ2-7; unclear D gene. With 1 base removed from V and 5 bases from J, the gap between germline ends came to 13 bases. Germline V gives CDR1 SGHKS, CDR2 YYEKEE (reference sequence). The length of the CDR3 is 14 residues. The CDR3 loop reads CASSLLAGLDEQYF. The CDR3 DNA reads TGTGCCAGCAGCTTGCTGGCAGGTCTCGACGAGCAGTACTTC.

V is TRBV18 and J is TRBJ2-1; tentatively, D is TRBD1 (7 bases). V was shortened by 0 bases and J by 3 bases, with 15 bases between the two germline ends. The CDR3 sequence is 17 residues long. In germline, CDR1 is KGHSH, CDR2 LQKENI. For the CDR3, the DNA is TGTGCCAGCTCACCACCTAGATCAGGGGGACTCTACAATGAGCAGTTCTTC. Its protein is CASSPPRSGGLYNEQFF.

The chain uses TRBV6-1 and TRBJ2-3; D remains ambiguous. CDR3 length: 15 residues. CDR1 and CDR2 from the germline V gene are MNHNS and SASEGT. V dropped 2 bases and J dropped 6 bases, with 15 bases sitting between them. CDR3 sequence reads: CASSELVLALDTQYF. CDR3 sequence (DNA): TGTGCCAGCAGTGAATTGGTGTTAGCTCTGGATACGCAGTATTTT.

The chain employs TRBV11-2 and TRBJ2-2; 10 bases line up with TRBD2. CDR1 and CDR2 (germline): SGHAT, FQNNGV. The CDR3 is 16 residues long. V trimming: 4 bases; J trimming: 1 base; junction bases outside the gene matches: 3. This CDR3 is CASSSTSGKNTGELFF. The DNA for the CDR3 is TGTGCCAGCAGCTCCACTAGCGGGAAGAACACCGGGGAGCTGTTTTTT.

This chain joins TRBV4-2 and TRBJ2-2; 7 nucleotides match TRBD1. The CDR3 consists of 16 residues. The J segment lost 5 bases and the V segment lost 2 bases, leaving 8 bases of the junction unmatched. Germline V CDR1 and CDR2: LGHNA, YNFKEQ. CDR3 bases: TGTGCCAGCAGCCAATTAGGGGGCGGCGAAACCGGGGAGCTGTTTTTT. It is translated as CASSQLGGGETGELFF.

The chain joins TRBV20-1 to TRBJ2-7; D is unclear. There are 11 residues in the CDR3. The germline V and J ends were trimmed by 1 base and 3 bases, with 4 bases remaining between them. Per the germline V gene, CDR1 is DFQATT and CDR2 is SNEGSKA (reference sequence). CDR3 DNA sequence: TGCAGTGCTAGAGGACTCTACGAGCAGTACTTC. This codes for CSARGLYEQYF.

This chain uses TRBV7-9 with TRBJ2-1, with 7 bases lining up with TRBD2. The germline gives CDR1 SEHNR, CDR2 FQNEAQ (reference sequence). The CDR3 consists of 11 residues. The V gene end was trimmed by 7 bases and the J gene end by 9 bases; junction bases not matched to a gene: 3. This CDR3 is CASTWGGEQFF. As DNA, the CDR3 is TGTGCCAGCACGTGGGGGGGTGAGCAGTTCTTC.

This chain's CDR3 is CASSPGTNYGYTF. In DNA, the CDR3 is TGTGCCAGCAGCCCAGGGACTAACTATGGCTACACCTTC. The chain combines TRBV7-9 with TRBJ1-2; D is perhaps TRBD1 (5 bases). The length of the CDR3 is 13 residues. V was cut by 5 bases and J by 0 bases, with 7 bases left in between. Germline assignment: CDR1 SEHNR and CDR2 FQNEAQ (reference sequence). Looking up the rest from reference TRBV7-9 and TRBJ1-2 gives the full variable domain: DTGVSQNPRHKITKRGQNVTFRCDPISEHNRLYWYRQTLGQGPEFLTYFQNEAQLEKSRLLSDRFSAERPKGSFSTLEIQRTEQGDSAMYLCASSPGTNYGYTFGSGTRLTVV.

This chain connects TRBV28 to TRBJ2-4; possibly TRBD1 for D (6 bases). In germline, CDR1 is MDHEN, CDR2 SYDVKM. The CDR3 is made up of 16 amino acids. V shed 2 bases and J shed 2 bases, with 13 bases lying between them. Here the CDR3 reads CASSLAVRGSKNIQYF. The CDR3 DNA sequence: TGTGCCAGCAGTTTAGCCGTTAGGGGGTCCAAAAACATTCAGTACTTC.

The gene calls are TRBV5-1 and TRBJ2-2, with D possibly matching TRBD2 (5 bases). V was trimmed by 0 bases and J by 4 bases, leaving 13 bases between them. Per germline, CDR1 SGHRS and CDR2 YFSETQ. The CDR3 spans 16 residues. The CDR3 nucleotides are TGCGCCAGCAGCTTGGCCGCGGGCCTCATCACCGGGGAGCTGTTTTTT. Translating gives CASSLAAGLITGELFF.

The gene calls are TRBV9 and TRBJ2-1, with 8 bases fitting TRBD2. Germline CDR1 is SGDLS and CDR2 is YYNGEE. There are 15 residues in the CDR3. V dropped 4 bases and J dropped 6; count of bases not matched to a gene: 9. In DNA, the CDR3 is TGTGCCAGCAGCCTTGCTGGCGGGGGGAGCAATGAGCAGTTCTTC. It specifies CASSLAGGGSNEQFF. Complete variable domain (other parts from reference TRBV9 and TRBJ2-1): DSGVTQTPKHLITATGQRVTLRCSPRSGDLSVYWYQQSLDQGLQFLIQYYNGEERAKGNILERFSAQQFPDLHSELNLSSLELGDSALYFCASSLAGGGSNEQFFGPGTRLTVL.

The chain joins TRBV28 to TRBJ2-5; TRBD2 aligns across 12 bases. V lost 6 bases, J lost 2 bases, and 1 base stayed unmatched. The CDR3 has 14 residues. Germline V lookup: CDR1 MDHEN, CDR2 SYDVKM. CDR3 nucleotides: TGTGCCAGCAGACTAGCGGGGGGACAAGAGACCCAGTACTTC. This gives the protein CASRLAGGQETQYF.

The CDR3 loop is CASSAGTGGGVYEQYF. The CDR3 coding sequence is TGTGCCAGCAGTGCCGGGACAGGGGGTGGGGTCTACGAGCAGTACTTC. The chain uses TRBV6-1 and TRBJ2-7; 11 positions agree with TRBD1. The CDR3 runs to 16 residues. With 4 bases clipped from V and 3 bases from J, the junction kept 8 bases outside the gene matches. The germline gives CDR1 MNHNS, CDR2 SASEGT.

The rearrangement joins TRBV6-1 to TRBJ2-7; the match to TRBD1 covers 9 bases. J lost 2 bases, V lost 4 bases, and 9 bases had no gene match. CDR1 and CDR2 from the germline V gene are MNHNS and SASEGT. The CDR3 is 16 residues long. The CDR3 region has the DNA TGTGCCAGCAGTGTCTTTGGGACAGGGACCGCCTACGAGCAGTACTTC. Its translation: CASSVFGTGTAYEQYF.

The V call is TRBV28, the J call TRBJ1-2; D not resolved. This CDR3 has 14 amino acids. V lost 5 bases to trimming and J lost 4 bases, with 14 bases between them. Germline V gene data show CDR1 as MDHEN and CDR2 as SYDVKM. The DNA for the CDR3 is TGTGCCAGCAGTCTTTCGGGTAGAAGCTATGGCTACACCTTC. It is translated as CASSLSGRSYGYTF.

CDR3 DNA: TGTGCCAGCAGTCCGAGACTAGCGGGAACCTACGAGCAGTACTTC. This encodes CASSPRLAGTYEQYF. The J gene is TRBJ2-7, the V gene TRBV6-1; 11 nucleotides align to TRBD2. This CDR3 region has 15 residues. Germline-derived CDR1 and CDR2 are MNHNS and SASEGT. Trimming took 5 bases from V and 2 from J; bases not matched to a gene: 5.

J is TRBJ2-6 and V is TRBV9, with D maybe TRBD1 (5 bases). Germline V gives CDR1 SGDLS, CDR2 YYNGEE. The CDR3 length is 18 residues. The germline V and J ends were trimmed by 1 base and 0 bases, with 14 bases remaining between them. CDR3 residues: CASSVQGNLNSGANVLTF. The DNA of the CDR3 is TGTGCCAGCAGCGTACAGGGAAATCTCAACTCTGGGGCCAACGTCCTGACTTTC.